This entry lists 21 T cell receptor beta chains sequenced from one sample in a study of blood T cell repertoires in COVID-19. The method was immunoSEQ multiplex PCR; TCRdb's version includes in-frame clones alone and lacks a portion of them. The table records approximately 89,000 clones, about 95% of them present only once. Sequenced material: peripheral blood. The receptor source for this set is a human donor with active COVID-19. The donor label of this sample is uncertain.

V and J are TRBV5-1 and TRBJ2-2; 8 nucleotides line up with TRBD1. Looked up from germline, CDR1 is SGHRS and CDR2 is YFSETQ. The CDR3 contains 15 residues. The ends lost 6 bases at V and 0 bases at J; junction bases unmatched: 4. The CDR3 nucleotides read TGCGCCAGCACAACAGGGGGGACGAACACCGGGGAGCTGTTTTTT. Translation gives CASTTGGTNTGELFF.

This clone was counted a few times. The chain joins TRBV5-1 to TRBJ2-7; D is perhaps TRBD2 (6 bases). This CDR3 has 14 residues. Germline CDR1 and CDR2: SGHRS and YFSETQ. V was clipped by 3 bases and J by 4 bases, with 14 bases between them. In DNA form, the CDR3 reads TGCGCCAGCAGCTCCACCCCGGGAGAGTACGAGCAGTACTTC. It specifies CASSSTPGEYEQYF. Full variable domain (outside the CDR3, taken from reference TRBV5-1 and TRBJ2-7): KAGVTQTPRYLIKTRGQQVTLSCSPISGHRSVSWYQQTPGQGLQFLFEYFSETQRNKGNFPGRFSGRQFSNSRSEMNVSTLELGDSALYLCASSSTPGEYEQYFGPGTRLTVT.

The rearrangement joins TRBV9 to TRBJ1-1; possibly TRBD1 for D (6 bases). The length of the CDR3 is 13 residues. Deletions cut 2 bases from V and 4 bases from J, with 9 bases between. Germline assignment: CDR1 SGDLS and CDR2 YYNGEE. CDR3 nucleotide sequence: TGTGCCAGCAGCGTGGACAGAGGCACTGAAGCTTTCTTT. Protein: CASSVDRGTEAFF.

The V and J genes are TRBV7-9 and TRBJ2-3; 10 bases match TRBD2. This CDR3 has 16 residues. The V gene end was trimmed by 1 base and the J gene end by 2 bases; junction bases not matched to a gene: 3. Germline V gene sequence: CDR1 SEHNR, CDR2 FQNEAQ (reference sequence). In nucleotides, the CDR3 is TGTGCCAGCAGCTTAGGGCTAGCGGGGGTCACAGATACGCAGTATTTT. This translates into CASSLGLAGVTDTQYF.

The chain uses TRBV28 and TRBJ2-7; 7 nucleotides match TRBD1. Germline V lookup: CDR1 MDHEN, CDR2 SYDVKM. The CDR3 is made up of 16 amino acids. The V segment lost 5 bases and the J segment 3 bases; nucleotides outside the gene matches: 13. CDR3 residues: CASSGAAGTELYEQYF. CDR3 nucleotides: TGTGCCAGCAGTGGGGCAGCCGGGACAGAACTCTACGAGCAGTACTTC.

This clone occurred a few times. Distinct nucleotide sequences in the sample also encode this CDR3. The rearrangement links TRBV4-1 to TRBJ1-2; tentatively, D is TRBD1 (5 bases). The CDR3 extends over 14 amino acids. The V end lost 0 bases, the J end lost 4 bases, and 9 bases lay between the germline ends. Germline assignment: CDR1 MGHRA and CDR2 YSYEKL. The DNA for the CDR3 is TGCGCCAGCAGCCAAGATAGGGGCGGCTATGGCTACACCTTC. Encoded protein: CASSQDRGGYGYTF.

Here the CDR3 DNA reads TGTGCCAGCAGTGAAGCCGGGGGACAGGGTAATCAGCCCCAGCATTTT. The encoded protein is CASSEAGGQGNQPQHF. The V gene is TRBV2, the J gene TRBJ1-5; 9 positions match TRBD1. The J segment lost 4 bases and the V segment lost 0 bases, leaving 4 bases of the junction unmatched. In germline, CDR1 is SNHLY, CDR2 FYNNEI. This CDR3 spans 16 amino acids.

The chain joins TRBV2 to TRBJ2-2; D might be TRBD1 (6 bases). V was shortened by 8 bases and J by 1 base, with 17 bases between the two germline ends. This CDR3 comprises 16 residues. Germline V gives CDR1 SNHLY, CDR2 FYNNEI. The CDR3 bases are TGTGCCAGCCGAAATACCGGGACAAGGAACACCGGGGAGCTGTTTTTT. It codes for CASRNTGTRNTGELFF.

The chain joins TRBV27 to TRBJ2-3; the match to TRBD1 covers 7 bases. The CDR3 runs 14 residues. Germline assignment: CDR1 MNHEY and CDR2 SMNVEV (reference sequence). Trimming removed 3 bases from V and 1 base from J; junction bases left unmatched: 1. CDR3 residues: CASSFDRGTDTQYF. DNA for the CDR3: TGTGCCAGCAGTTTCGACAGGGGCACAGATACGCAGTATTTT.

CDR3 sequence (DNA): TGTGCCAGCAGCTTGTATGTTGGACTTAACTATGGCTACACCTTC. Its translation is CASSLYVGLNYGYTF. V and J are TRBV5-5 and TRBJ1-2, with no clear D. The length of the CDR3 is 15 residues. The germline gives CDR1 SGHKS, CDR2 YYEKEE (reference sequence). V was clipped by 1 base and J by 1 base, with 11 bases between them. The full variable domain, completed using reference TRBV5-5 and TRBJ1-2, is DAGVTQSPTHLIKTRGQQVTLRCSPISGHKSVSWYQQVLGQGPQFIFQYYEKEERGRGNFPDRFSARQFPNYSSELNVNALLLGDSALYLCASSLYVGLNYGYTFGSGTRLTVV.

The gene calls are TRBV27 and TRBJ2-7, with 9 positions matching TRBD2. CDR1 MNHEY and CDR2 SMNVEV come from the germline V gene (reference sequence). CDR3 size: 15 residues. Trimming took 7 bases from V and 4 from J; bases not matched to a gene: 11. CDR3 amino acids: CASTTKRGAGYEQYF. As DNA, the CDR3 is TGTGCCAGCACAACTAAGCGGGGGGCCGGTTACGAGCAGTACTTC.

In its sample, this clone was seen once. V is TRBV19 and J is TRBJ1-2, with TRBD1 identical over 9 bases. This CDR3 has 13 residues. The J segment lost 5 bases and the V segment lost 7 bases, leaving 5 bases of the junction unmatched. The germline gives CDR1 LNHDA, CDR2 SQIVND (reference sequence). The CDR3 here is CASKQQGAYGYTF. The CDR3 DNA reads TGTGCCAGTAAACAACAGGGGGCATATGGCTACACCTTC.

The chain recombines TRBV5-4 with TRBJ2-3, with TRBD2 matching 8 bases. V lost 3 bases to trimming and J lost 3 bases; unmatched junction nucleotides: 12. Germline loops: CDR1 SGHNT, CDR2 YYREEE (reference sequence). The CDR3 spans 17 residues. The CDR3 region has the DNA TGTGCCAGCAGCTATCCTAGAGCGGGAGTGGGAACAGATACGCAGTATTTT. It encodes CASSYPRAGVGTDTQYF.

The chain has TRBV12-3 or TRBV12-4 and TRBJ2-3; no clear D. V was trimmed by 7 bases and J by 5 bases, leaving 13 bases between them. The CDR3 sequence is 13 residues long. The CDR3 coding sequence is TGTGCCAGCACTATACTCCGCCAAGATACGCAGTATTTT. It is translated as CASTILRQDTQYF.

This sequence joins TRBV14 and TRBJ1-1; D not certain. Trimming cost V 0 bases and J 5 bases, with 7 bases left between them. The CDR3 length is 13 residues. CDR1 and CDR2 (germline): SGHDN, FVKESK. The CDR3 sequence is CASSQDPGTEAFF. CDR3 coding DNA: TGTGCCAGCAGCCAAGACCCGGGAACTGAAGCTTTCTTT.

CDR3 region: CASSSTRGLETQYF. In nucleotides, the CDR3 is TGTGCCAGCAGCTCGACTAGAGGGTTGGAGACCCAGTACTTC. The chain combines TRBV7-2 with TRBJ2-5; TRBD2 might be the D (6 bases). This CDR3 is 14 amino acids long. V lost 4 bases and J lost 5, with 14 bases in between. Germline V gene sequence: CDR1 SGHTA, CDR2 FQGNSA.

The V gene is TRBV6-2 or TRBV6-3, the J gene TRBJ2-1; maybe TRBD1 (5 bases). The CDR3 totals 12 residues. CDR1 and CDR2 from the germline V gene are MNHEY and SVGEGT. V was pared by 5 bases and J by 7 bases, with 9 bases between. CDR3 nucleotide sequence: TGTGCCAGCAGTCGACAGAGAAATGAGCAGTTCTTC. It translates to CASSRQRNEQFF.

The chain uses TRBV9 and TRBJ1-1; TRBD1 might be the D (5 bases). With 5 bases removed from V and 2 bases from J, the gap between germline ends came to 16 bases. The CDR3 has 15 residues. Germline V gene sequence: CDR1 SGDLS, CDR2 YYNGEE. DNA for the CDR3: TGTGCCAGCAGATTCTCCGCGGGGGATAACACTGAAGCTTTCTTT. Translated: CASRFSAGDNTEAFF.

The rearrangement joins TRBV14 to TRBJ2-7, with TRBD1 identical over 9 bases. The CDR3 is 15 amino acids. Germline CDR1 SGHDN, CDR2 FVKESK. The J segment lost 5 bases and the V segment lost 6 bases, leaving 11 bases of the junction unmatched. Here the CDR3 DNA reads TGTGCCAGCAGTTTAACCGGGACAGGGCTACACGAGCAGTACTTC. Translated: CASSLTGTGLHEQYF.

The chain employs TRBV5-5 and TRBJ2-3; TRBD1 aligns across 10 bases. The V gene's germline CDR1 is SGHKS and CDR2 YYEKEE (reference sequence). Unmatched junction bases numbered 9, after V lost 4 bases and J lost 4 bases. This CDR3 is 16 amino acids long. The CDR3 nucleotides read TGTGCCAGCAGCCCAGGGGACAGGGGATTCGCAGATACGCAGTATTTT. Translating it yields CASSPGDRGFADTQYF.

V and J are TRBV6-1 and TRBJ2-1; D remains unclear. Germline V CDR1 and CDR2: MNHNS, SASEGT. This CDR3 spans 12 amino acids. The V gene lost 2 bases and the J gene lost 9 bases, with 8 bases spanning the gap. CDR3: CASSESGSEQFF. The CDR3 region has the DNA TGTGCCAGCAGTGAATCCGGTTCTGAGCAGTTCTTC.